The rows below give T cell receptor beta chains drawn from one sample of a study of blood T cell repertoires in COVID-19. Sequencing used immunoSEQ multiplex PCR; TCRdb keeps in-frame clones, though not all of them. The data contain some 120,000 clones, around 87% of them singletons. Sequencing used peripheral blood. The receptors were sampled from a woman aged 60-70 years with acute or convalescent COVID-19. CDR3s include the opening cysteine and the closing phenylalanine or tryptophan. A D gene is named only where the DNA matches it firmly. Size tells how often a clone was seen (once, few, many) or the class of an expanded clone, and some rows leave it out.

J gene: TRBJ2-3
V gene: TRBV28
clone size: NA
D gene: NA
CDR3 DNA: TGTGCCAGCAGTTTGCGCCCCTCGAACGCAGATACGCAGTATTTT
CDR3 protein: CASSLRPSNADTQYF

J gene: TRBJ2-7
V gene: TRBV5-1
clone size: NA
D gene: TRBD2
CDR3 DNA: TGCGCCAGCAGCTCTGAAGCGGGAGCTGTATCCTACGAGCAGTACTTC
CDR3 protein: CASSSEAGAVSYEQYF

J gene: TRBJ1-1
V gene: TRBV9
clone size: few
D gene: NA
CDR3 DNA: TGTGCCAGCAGCGTAGCATGGAGCTTAACTGAAGCTTTCTTT
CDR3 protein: CASSVAWSLTEAFF

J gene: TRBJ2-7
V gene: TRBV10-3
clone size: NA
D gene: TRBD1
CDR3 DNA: TGTGCCATCAGTGGGGACAGCTACGAGCAGTACTTC
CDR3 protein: CAISGDSYEQYF

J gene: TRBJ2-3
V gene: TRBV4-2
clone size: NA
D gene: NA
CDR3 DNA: TGTGCCAGCAGCCAACACGGGACTTTCTACACAGATACGCAGTATTTT
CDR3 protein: CASSQHGTFYTDTQYF

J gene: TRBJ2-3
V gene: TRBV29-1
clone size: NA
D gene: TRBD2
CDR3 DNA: TGCAGCGTTGATTTACGACTAGCGGGAGGTACGCAGTATTTT
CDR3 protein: CSVDLRLAGGTQYF

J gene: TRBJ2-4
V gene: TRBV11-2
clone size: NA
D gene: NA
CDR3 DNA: TGTGCCAGCAGCTCACTAGCAGGGTTAAACATTCAGTACTTC
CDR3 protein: CASSSLAGLNIQYF

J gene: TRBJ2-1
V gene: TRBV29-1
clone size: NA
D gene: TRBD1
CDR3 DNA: TGCAGCGTTTCTTCCGGGACAGGGGTCACGTACAATGAGCAGTTCTTC
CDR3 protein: CSVSSGTGVTYNEQFF

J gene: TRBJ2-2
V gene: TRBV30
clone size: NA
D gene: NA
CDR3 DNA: TGTGCCTGGAGACGCGGGTCCCGGAACACCGGGGAGCTGTTTTTT
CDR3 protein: CAWRRGSRNTGELFF

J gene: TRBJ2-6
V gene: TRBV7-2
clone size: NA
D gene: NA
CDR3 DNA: TGTGCCAGCAGCAAATGGGGCACTGGGGCCAACGTCCTGACTTTC
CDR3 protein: CASSKWGTGANVLTF

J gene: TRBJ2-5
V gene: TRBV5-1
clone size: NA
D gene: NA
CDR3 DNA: TGCGCCAGCAGCTTGGAACCTAGCGCGAACCAAGAGACCCAGTACTTC
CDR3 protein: CASSLEPSANQETQYF

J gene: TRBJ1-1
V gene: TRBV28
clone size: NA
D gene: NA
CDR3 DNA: TGTGCCAGCAGCCGAGCGGGGGGGCCGAACACTGAAGCTTTCTTT
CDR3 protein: CASSRAGGPNTEAFF

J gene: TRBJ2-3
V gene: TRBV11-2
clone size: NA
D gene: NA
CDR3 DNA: TGTGCCAGCAGCTTAGGCCTACAGGGAACAGATACGCAGTATTTT
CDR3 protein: CASSLGLQGTDTQYF

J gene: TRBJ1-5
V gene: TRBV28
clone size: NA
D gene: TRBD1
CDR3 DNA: TGTGCCAGCGGGACAGGGGTTCGGCAGCCCCAGCATTTT
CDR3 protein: CASGTGVRQPQHF

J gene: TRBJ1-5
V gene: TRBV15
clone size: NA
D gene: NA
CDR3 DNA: TGTGCCACCTCTAGGGGGTTTAGCAATCAGCCCCAGCATTTT
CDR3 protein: CATSRGFSNQPQHF

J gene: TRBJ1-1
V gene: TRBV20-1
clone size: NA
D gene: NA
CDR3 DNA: TGCAGTGCTACTATACAGCTTGAAGCTTTCTTT
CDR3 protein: CSATIQLEAFF

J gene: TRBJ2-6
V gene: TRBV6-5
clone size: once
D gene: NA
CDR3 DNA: TGTGCCAGCAGTTACTCTTTAGCTGGGGCCAACGTCCTGACTTTC
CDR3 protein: CASSYSLAGANVLTF